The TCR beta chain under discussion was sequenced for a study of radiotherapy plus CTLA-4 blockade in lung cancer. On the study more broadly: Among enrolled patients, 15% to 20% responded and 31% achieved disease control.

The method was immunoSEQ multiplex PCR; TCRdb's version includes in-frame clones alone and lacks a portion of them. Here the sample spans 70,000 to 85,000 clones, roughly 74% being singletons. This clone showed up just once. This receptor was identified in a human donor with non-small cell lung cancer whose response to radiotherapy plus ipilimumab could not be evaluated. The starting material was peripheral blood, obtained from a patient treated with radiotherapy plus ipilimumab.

Here the CDR3 DNA reads TGTGCCAGCACCGAAGGGACAGCCCCCAGTGAGCAGTTCTTC. The encoded protein is CASTEGTAPSEQFF. J is TRBJ2-1 and V is TRBV7-6; 7 bases align to TRBD1. Germline V CDR1 and CDR2: SGHVS, FNYEAQ. CDR3 length: 14 residues. The junction had 12 bases not matched to a gene; V was cut back by 7 bases and J by 9 bases.